Shown below are 19 T cell receptor beta chains from a single sample sequenced in a study of CD8 T cells in Susac syndrome. After extraction with the RNeasy kit, about 0.5 to 1 ug of the RNA was reverse transcribed using random hexamers. TCRdb re-analysed the immunoSEQ multiplex PCR reads in MiXCR, keeping a single row per CDR3 protein. The sample shows 150,000 to 200,000 distinct CDR3 sequences, about 93% of them seen only once. The material sequenced was CD4+ T cells from PBMCs. The receptors derive from a human donor in good health.

The V gene is TRBV2, the J gene TRBJ1-2, with 11 bases aligning to TRBD1. Germline V CDR1 and CDR2: SNHLY, FYNNEI. V lost 4 bases to trimming and J lost 2 bases; unmatched junction nucleotides: 9. This CDR3 comprises 17 residues. The CDR3 DNA follows: TGTGCCAGCAGTGTACGGCGGACAGGGGGCCTGAACTATGGCTACACCTTC. Its protein is CASSVRRTGGLNYGYTF.

This chain links TRBV20-1 with TRBJ2-3; D remains ambiguous. CDR3 size: 14 residues. The V end was cut by 0 bases, the J end by 1 base, with 8 bases between. Germline V CDR1 and CDR2: DFQATT, SNEGSKA (reference sequence). The CDR3 reads CSARDPWGTDTQYF. DNA for the CDR3: TGCAGTGCTAGAGACCCCTGGGGCACAGATACGCAGTATTTT.

The chain joins TRBV27 to TRBJ2-7; D not resolved. Germline V gene data show CDR1 as MNHEY and CDR2 as SMNVEV (reference sequence). The CDR3 contains 15 residues. V was shortened by 1 base and J by 2 bases, with 12 bases between the two germline ends. The CDR3 sequence: CASSLFVTLAYEQYF. Here the CDR3 DNA reads TGTGCCAGCAGTTTATTTGTGACATTGGCCTACGAGCAGTACTTC.

The chain employs TRBV6-2 or TRBV6-3 and TRBJ2-7; D ambiguous. V shed 5 bases and J shed 0 bases, with 11 bases lying between them. The germline V gene encodes CDR1 MNHEY and CDR2 SVGEGT. The CDR3 has 14 amino acids. CDR3 protein: CASSRVVFSYEQYF. CDR3 sequence (DNA): TGTGCCAGCAGTAGGGTAGTGTTCTCCTACGAGCAGTACTTC.

This clonotype was detected once. This chain connects TRBV18 to TRBJ1-6; D is uncertain. Germline assignment: CDR1 KGHSH and CDR2 LQKENI. Trimming shortened V by 5 bases and J by 10 bases, and 15 bases separated the two germline ends. CDR3 length equals 14 residues. This CDR3 is CASSTTVLESPLHF. The CDR3 DNA reads as TGTGCCAGCTCAACTACAGTCCTGGAATCACCCCTCCACTTT.

This clonotype was seen a single time. Mismatch with germline at one junction end may stem from a read error. This chain's CDR3 is CASSRDRGADAEAFF. The CDR3 nucleotides read TGCGCCAGCAGCCGGGACAGGGGGGCGGACGCTGAAGCTTTTTTT. This rearrangement joins TRBV4-1 to TRBJ1-1, with 11 positions matching TRBD1. This CDR3 contains 15 residues. The germline gives CDR1 MGHRA, CDR2 YSYEKL.

The chain combines TRBV9 with TRBJ2-7; TRBD2 matches at 9 bases. With 3 bases clipped from V and 3 bases from J, the junction kept 10 bases outside the gene matches. This CDR3 has 16 amino acids. Germline V gene sequence: CDR1 SGDLS, CDR2 YYNGEE. The CDR3 region is CASSAGGLAGRYEQYF. Written as DNA, the CDR3 is TGTGCCAGCAGCGCCGGGGGACTAGCAGGGCGCTACGAGCAGTACTTC. The whole variable domain, remainder taken from reference TRBV9 and TRBJ2-7, is DSGVTQTPKHLITATGQRVTLRCSPRSGDLSVYWYQQSLDQGLQFLIQYYNGEERAKGNILERFSAQQFPDLHSELNLSSLELGDSALYFCASSAGGLAGRYEQYFGPGTRLTVT.

J is TRBJ2-1 and V is TRBV11-2, with D perhaps matching TRBD1 or TRBD2 (5 bases each). This CDR3 is built from 16 residues. Germline V gene data show CDR1 as SGHAT and CDR2 as FQNNGV. Trimming shortened V by 4 bases and J by 0 bases, and 13 bases separated the two germline ends. CDR3 sequence: CASSSSRGLSYNEQFF. In DNA form, the CDR3 reads TGTGCCAGCAGCTCCTCCCGGGGCCTCTCCTACAATGAGCAGTTCTTC. Full variable domain (remainder filled in from reference TRBV11-2 and TRBJ2-1): EAGVAQSPRYKIIEKRQSVAFWCNPISGHATLYWYQQILGQGPKLLIQFQNNGVVDDSQLPKDRFSAERLKGVDSTLKIQPAKLEDSAVYLCASSSSRGLSYNEQFFGPGTRLTVL.

This chain links TRBV20-1 with TRBJ2-1; TRBD1 agrees at 7 bases. Looked up from germline, CDR1 is DFQATT and CDR2 is SNEGSKA (reference sequence). The CDR3 covers 13 residues. The V segment lost 6 bases and the J segment 3 bases; nucleotides outside the gene matches: 5. The CDR3, as DNA: TGCAGTGCCGCCGGGACAGACTACAATGAGCAGTTCTTC. This sequence encodes CSAAGTDYNEQFF.

The V gene is TRBV3-1, the J gene TRBJ1-1, with 8 bases matching TRBD1. Germline lookup yields CDR1 LGHDT and CDR2 YNNKEL (reference sequence). Trimming took 4 bases from V and 6 from J; bases not matched to a gene: 10. The CDR3 sequence is 15 residues long. DNA of the CDR3: TGTGCCAGCAGCCCCTGGGACAGGCGTATGGCTGAAGCTTTCTTT. Translating it yields CASSPWDRRMAEAFF.

The chain carries TRBV9 and TRBJ1-3; no reliable D call. This CDR3 is built from 11 residues. Trimming took off 3 bases at V and 8 bases at J, with 6 bases between the two ends. The germline CDR1 and CDR2 sequences are SGDLS and YYNGEE. As DNA, the CDR3 is TGTGCCAGCAGCGATGTATACACCATATATTTT. This translates into CASSDVYTIYF.

The chain employs TRBV20-1 and TRBJ2-5; TRBD1 matches at 8 bases. The ends lost 3 bases at V and 3 bases at J; junction bases unmatched: 3. The V gene's germline CDR1 is DFQATT and CDR2 SNEGSKA (reference sequence). This CDR3 contains 13 residues. The CDR3 DNA follows: TGCAGTGCTAGTCAGGACAGGGAAGAGACCCAGTACTTC. This gives the protein CSASQDREETQYF.

This clonotype was observed once. The chain links TRBV7-9 to TRBJ2-2; D gene unclear. The CDR3 is made up of 14 amino acids. Trimming removed 2 bases from V and 5 bases from J, with 9 bases in between. Germline CDR1 reads SEHNR; CDR2 reads FQNEAQ (reference sequence). The CDR3 reads CASSLSGLTGELFF. CDR3 coding DNA: TGTGCCAGCAGCTTATCCGGCCTGACCGGGGAGCTGTTTTTT.

This chain joins TRBV7-9 and TRBJ1-4, with 8 nucleotides matching TRBD1. The CDR3 runs to 16 residues. Germline CDR1 SEHNR, CDR2 FQNEAQ (reference sequence). The junction had 14 bases not matched to a gene; V was cut back by 4 bases and J by 10 bases. The CDR3 sequence: CASSYTSGTGYGKLFF. DNA for the CDR3: TGTGCCAGCAGCTATACCTCCGGGACAGGTTATGGAAAACTGTTTTTT.

In this sample, this clonotype turned up once. The J gene is TRBJ1-1, the V gene TRBV7-2; D is uncertain. Trimming removed 3 bases at V and 3 bases at J, with 8 bases between. Germline CDR1 reads SGHTA; CDR2 reads FQGNSA. This CDR3 spans 13 amino acids. CDR3 sequence reads: CASSLYLDTEAFF. In DNA, the CDR3 is TGTGCCAGCAGCTTGTATCTAGACACTGAAGCTTTCTTT.

The chain carries TRBV6-1 and TRBJ2-5, with D perhaps matching TRBD2 (6 bases). This CDR3 is 13 amino acids long. In germline, CDR1 is MNHNS, CDR2 SASEGT. The germline V and J ends were trimmed by 11 bases and 1 base, with 14 bases remaining between them. The CDR3: CASRRASQETQYF. As DNA, the CDR3 is TGTGCCTCCAGGAGGGCCAGCCAAGAGACCCAGTACTTC.

The chain recombines TRBV27 with TRBJ1-5; no definite D call. With 2 bases removed from V and 7 bases from J, the gap between germline ends came to 9 bases. CDR1 and CDR2 (germline): MNHEY, SMNVEV (reference sequence). This CDR3 region has 13 residues. The DNA of the CDR3 is TGTGCCAGCAGTTTACAGGAACGACAGCCCCAGCATTTT. This encodes CASSLQERQPQHF.

V is TRBV20-1 and J is TRBJ2-3, with a tentative D call TRBD2 (6 bases). The germline V and J ends were trimmed by 5 bases and 8 bases, with 11 bases remaining between them. The CDR3 sequence is 11 residues long. In germline, CDR1 is DFQATT, CDR2 SNEGSKA (reference sequence). The CDR3 DNA sequence: TGCAGTGCTTTGGAAGCGGGTACGCAGTATTTT. It specifies CSALEAGTQYF.

The chain couples TRBV12-3 or TRBV12-4 to TRBJ1-6, with a possible D match to TRBD1 (5 bases). V lost 5 bases, J lost 9 bases, and 17 bases lay in between. The CDR3 runs 15 residues. The CDR3, as DNA: TGTGCCAGCAGTCTGGGGACCGGGGGGAGTTCACCCCTCCACTTT. Protein product: CASSLGTGGSSPLHF.